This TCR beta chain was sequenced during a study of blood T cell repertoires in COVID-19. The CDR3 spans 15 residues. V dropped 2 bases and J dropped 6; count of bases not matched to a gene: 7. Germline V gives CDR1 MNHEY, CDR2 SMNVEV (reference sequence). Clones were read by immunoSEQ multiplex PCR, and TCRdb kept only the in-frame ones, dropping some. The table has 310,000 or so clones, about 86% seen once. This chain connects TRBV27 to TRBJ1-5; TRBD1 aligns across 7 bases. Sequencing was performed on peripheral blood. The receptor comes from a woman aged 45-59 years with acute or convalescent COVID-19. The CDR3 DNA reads TGTGCCAGCAGTTTAGCGTCAGGGGGAGGTCAGCCCCAGCATTTT. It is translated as CASSLASGGGQPQHF.